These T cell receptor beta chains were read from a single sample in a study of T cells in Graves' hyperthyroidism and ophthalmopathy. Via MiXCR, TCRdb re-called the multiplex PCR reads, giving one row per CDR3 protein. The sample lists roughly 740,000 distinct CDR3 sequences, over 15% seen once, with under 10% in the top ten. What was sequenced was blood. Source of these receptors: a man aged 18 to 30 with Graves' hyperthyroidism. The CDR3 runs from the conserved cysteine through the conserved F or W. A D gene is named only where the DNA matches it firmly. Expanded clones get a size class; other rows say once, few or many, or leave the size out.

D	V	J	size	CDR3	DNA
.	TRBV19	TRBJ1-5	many	CASSRGLRPQHF	TGTGCCAGTAGTAGGGGGCTGCGGCCCCAGCATTTT
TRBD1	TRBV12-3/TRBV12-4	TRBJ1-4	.	CASSPRQGTSPTNEKLFF	TGTGCCAGCAGCCCTAGACAGGGTACTTCACCAACTAATGAAAAACTGTTTTTT
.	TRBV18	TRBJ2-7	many	CASSPPLGSSYEQYF	TGTGCCAGCTCACCCCCCTTAGGGAGCTCCTACGAGCAGTACTTC
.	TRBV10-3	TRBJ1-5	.	CAISAGADQPQHF	TGTGCCATCAGTGCAGGGGCTGATCAGCCCCAGCATTTT
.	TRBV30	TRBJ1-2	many	CALRGVYGYTF	TGTGCCCTAAGAGGCGTTTATGGCTACACCTTC
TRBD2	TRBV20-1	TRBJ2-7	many	CSAKTGTSFYEQYF	TGCAGTGCAAAAACCGGGACTAGCTTCTACGAGCAGTACTTC
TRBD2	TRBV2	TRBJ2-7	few	CASSEGGVDEQYF	TGTGCCAGCAGTGAGGGAGGGGTCGACGAGCAGTACTTC
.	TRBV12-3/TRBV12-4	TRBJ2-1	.	CASSFTLQVSSYNEQFF	TGTGCCAGCAGTTTTACTCTTCAGGTCTCGTCCTACAATGAGCAGTTCTTC
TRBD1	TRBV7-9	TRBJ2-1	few	CAIWDRNYNEQFF	TGTGCCATTTGGGACAGAAACTACAATGAGCAGTTCTTC
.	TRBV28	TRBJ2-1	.	CASSFGPSEVKRRFF	TGTGCCAGCAGTTTTGGGCCTAGCGAAGTGAAAAGACGGTTCTTC
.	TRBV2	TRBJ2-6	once	CASSEGGANVLTF	TGTGCCAGCAGTGAGGGTGGGGCCAACGTCCTGACTTTC
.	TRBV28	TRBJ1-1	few	CASSLQTGLGAFF	TGTGCCAGCAGTTTACAAACAGGGCTAGGAGCTTTCTTT
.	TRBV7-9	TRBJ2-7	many	CASSLGQREQYF	TGTGCCAGCAGCTTAGGCCAGCGCGAGCAGTACTTC
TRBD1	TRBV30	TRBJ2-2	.	CAWSSGGGGELFF	TGTGCCTGGAGTTCAGGGGGTGGCGGGGAGCTGTTTTTT
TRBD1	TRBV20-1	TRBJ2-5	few	CSARGKGAETQYF	TGCAGTGCTAGAGGGAAGGGGGCAGAGACCCAGTACTTC
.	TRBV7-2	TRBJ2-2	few	CASSLKYRPQTGELFF	TGTGCCAGCAGCTTAAAATACAGGCCTCAGACCGGGGAGCTGTTTTTT
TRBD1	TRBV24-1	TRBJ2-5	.	CATSLTGDETQYF	TGTGCCACCAGTCTAACAGGGGACGAGACCCAGTACTTC
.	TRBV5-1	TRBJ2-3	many	CASSSGPGGTDTQYF	TGCGCCAGCAGCTCGGGACCGGGAGGCACAGATACGCAGTATTTT
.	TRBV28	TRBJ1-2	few	CASSLVGHHYGYTF	TGTGCCAGCAGTTTAGTGGGTCATCACTATGGCTACACCTTC
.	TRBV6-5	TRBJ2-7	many	CASSYSASPTHEQYF	TGTGCCAGCAGTTACTCGGCCAGCCCAACCCACGAGCAGTACTTC
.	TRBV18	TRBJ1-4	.	CASSPSREKLFF	TGTGCCAGCTCACCATCAAGGGAAAAACTGTTTTTT
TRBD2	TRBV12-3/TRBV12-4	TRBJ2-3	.	CASSSPWTSGRDTQYF	TGTGCCAGCAGTTCCCCTTGGACTAGCGGTCGGGATACGCAGTATTTT
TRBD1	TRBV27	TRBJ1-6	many	CASSWEPTGGFSPLHF	TGTGCCAGCAGTTGGGAACCGACAGGGGGTTTTTCACCCCTCCACTTT
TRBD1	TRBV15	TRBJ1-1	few	CATSRAGTAGGEAFF	TGTGCCACCAGCAGAGCGGGGACAGCGGGGGGTGAAGCTTTCTTT
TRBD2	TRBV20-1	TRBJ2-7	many	CSARDEGGAGEHYEQYF	TGCAGTGCTAGAGATGAGGGAGGAGCGGGAGAGCACTACGAGCAGTACTTC
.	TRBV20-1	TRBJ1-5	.	CSAKRQNQPQHF	TGCAGTGCTAAACGACAGAATCAGCCCCAGCATTTT
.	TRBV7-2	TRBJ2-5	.	CASSPPSSLETQYF	TGTGCCAGCAGCCCTCCTAGCAGCCTCGAGACCCAGTACTTC
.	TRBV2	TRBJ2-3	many	CASSGSGGEGSQYF	TGTGCCAGCAGTGGATCGGGCGGAGAGGGTTCGCAGTATTTT
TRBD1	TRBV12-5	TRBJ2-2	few	CASGLGDRVTGELFF	TGTGCTAGTGGTTTGGGGGACAGGGTCACCGGGGAGCTGTTTTTT
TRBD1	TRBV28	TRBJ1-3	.	CASKASGQLSGNTIYF	TGTGCCAGCAAGGCCTCGGGACAGCTCTCTGGAAACACCATATATTTT
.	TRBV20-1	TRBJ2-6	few	CSARDLDHAVLTF	TGCAGTGCTAGAGATTTGGACCACGCCGTCCTGACTTTC
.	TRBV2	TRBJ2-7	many	CASVSYEQYF	TGTGCCAGCGTATCCTACGAGCAGTACTTC
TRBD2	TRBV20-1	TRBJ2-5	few	CSARDASGDPRGTQYF	TGCAGTGCTAGAGATGCTAGCGGAGATCCCCGCGGGACCCAGTACTTC
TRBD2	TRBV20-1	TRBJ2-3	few	CSARPLREREATDTQYF	TGCAGTGCTAGACCCCTTAGGGAGCGGGAGGCTACAGATACGCAGTATTTT
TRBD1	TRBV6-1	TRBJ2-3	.	CASSETSRDRDTQYF	TGTGCCAGCAGTGAAACGTCCCGGGACAGAGATACGCAGTATTTT
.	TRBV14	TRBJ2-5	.	CASSQGLGTQYF	TGTGCCAGCAGCCAGGGGCTCGGGACCCAGTACTTC
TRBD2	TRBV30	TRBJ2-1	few	CAWSVLAVYNEQFF	TGTGCCTGGAGTGTACTAGCGGTATACAATGAGCAGTTCTTC
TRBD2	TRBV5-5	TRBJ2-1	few	CASGSPLLAGAMDEQFF	TGTGCCAGCGGATCACCCCTGCTGGCGGGAGCCATGGATGAGCAGTTCTTC
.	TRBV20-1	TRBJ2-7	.	CSGGVRRGNEQYF	TGCAGTGGAGGAGTGCGGAGGGGCAATGAGCAGTACTTC
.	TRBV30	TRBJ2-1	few	CAWSYTYNEQFF	TGTGCCTGGAGCTATACCTACAATGAGCAGTTCTTC
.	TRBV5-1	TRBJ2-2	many	CASSPSQGGIGELFF	TGCGCCAGCAGCCCCTCCCAGGGGGGTATCGGGGAGCTGTTTTTT
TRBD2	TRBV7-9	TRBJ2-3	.	CASSIGLAGYTDTQYF	TGTGCCAGCAGCATAGGACTAGCGGGTTACACAGATACGCAGTATTTT
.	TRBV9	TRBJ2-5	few	CASSFTQGGAEETQYF	TGTGCCAGCAGCTTCACTCAGGGCGGGGCCGAGGAGACCCAGTACTTC
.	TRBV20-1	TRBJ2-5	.	CSAAEGQETQYF	TGCAGTGCTGCGGAGGGGCAAGAGACCCAGTACTTC
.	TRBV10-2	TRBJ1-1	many	CASSEVGRNTEAFF	TGCGCCAGCAGTGAAGTCGGCAGGAACACTGAAGCTTTCTTT
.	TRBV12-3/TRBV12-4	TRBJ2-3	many	CASRGRDTQYF	TGTGCCAGCAGGGGGAGGGATACGCAGTATTTT
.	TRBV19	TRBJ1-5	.	CASSIGGWSDSNQPQHF	TGTGCCAGTAGTATCGGAGGTTGGTCGGATAGCAATCAGCCCCAGCATTTT
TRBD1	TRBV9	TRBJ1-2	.	CASSEGQGNYGYTF	TGTGCCAGCAGCGAAGGACAGGGTAACTATGGCTACACCTTC
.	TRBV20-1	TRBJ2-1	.	CSASLSVHEQFF	TGCAGTGCTAGTCTTTCGGTGCATGAGCAGTTCTTC